The source of this T cell receptor beta chain is a study of molecular identifiers for immune sequencing clone quantification. Naive CD8 libraries were made from roughly 18,000 to 920,000 sorted cells, and they used 10%, 30% or 50% RNA. A note on this clonotype: The antigen remains undetermined.

Study-wide points: In naive cells, clones above 20 RNA copies held under 1% of molecules, whereas in effector cells they held over 97%.

TCRdb analysed the PCR reads with MiXCR anew, one entry per CDR3 protein. The repertoire consists of more than 85,000 distinct CDR3 sequences, with 35% occurring once and the leading ten covering approximately 10%. This CDR3 contains 12 residues. Germline CDR1 and CDR2: SGHDT and YYEEEE. Deletions cut 3 bases from V and 6 bases from J, with 10 bases between. Sample: naive CD8+ T cells from blood, with Jurkat cell RNA spiked in. Subset here: FACS-sorted CD8+CD4-CCR7+CD45RA+ naive T cells. The source is a human donor in good health. Some libraries in this study had Jurkat cell RNA spiked in. The chain combines TRBV5-6 with TRBJ2-7; D unclear. CDR3 amino acids: CASSSGWGEQYF. The CDR3, as DNA: TGTGCCAGCAGCTCCGGATGGGGCGAGCAGTACTTC.